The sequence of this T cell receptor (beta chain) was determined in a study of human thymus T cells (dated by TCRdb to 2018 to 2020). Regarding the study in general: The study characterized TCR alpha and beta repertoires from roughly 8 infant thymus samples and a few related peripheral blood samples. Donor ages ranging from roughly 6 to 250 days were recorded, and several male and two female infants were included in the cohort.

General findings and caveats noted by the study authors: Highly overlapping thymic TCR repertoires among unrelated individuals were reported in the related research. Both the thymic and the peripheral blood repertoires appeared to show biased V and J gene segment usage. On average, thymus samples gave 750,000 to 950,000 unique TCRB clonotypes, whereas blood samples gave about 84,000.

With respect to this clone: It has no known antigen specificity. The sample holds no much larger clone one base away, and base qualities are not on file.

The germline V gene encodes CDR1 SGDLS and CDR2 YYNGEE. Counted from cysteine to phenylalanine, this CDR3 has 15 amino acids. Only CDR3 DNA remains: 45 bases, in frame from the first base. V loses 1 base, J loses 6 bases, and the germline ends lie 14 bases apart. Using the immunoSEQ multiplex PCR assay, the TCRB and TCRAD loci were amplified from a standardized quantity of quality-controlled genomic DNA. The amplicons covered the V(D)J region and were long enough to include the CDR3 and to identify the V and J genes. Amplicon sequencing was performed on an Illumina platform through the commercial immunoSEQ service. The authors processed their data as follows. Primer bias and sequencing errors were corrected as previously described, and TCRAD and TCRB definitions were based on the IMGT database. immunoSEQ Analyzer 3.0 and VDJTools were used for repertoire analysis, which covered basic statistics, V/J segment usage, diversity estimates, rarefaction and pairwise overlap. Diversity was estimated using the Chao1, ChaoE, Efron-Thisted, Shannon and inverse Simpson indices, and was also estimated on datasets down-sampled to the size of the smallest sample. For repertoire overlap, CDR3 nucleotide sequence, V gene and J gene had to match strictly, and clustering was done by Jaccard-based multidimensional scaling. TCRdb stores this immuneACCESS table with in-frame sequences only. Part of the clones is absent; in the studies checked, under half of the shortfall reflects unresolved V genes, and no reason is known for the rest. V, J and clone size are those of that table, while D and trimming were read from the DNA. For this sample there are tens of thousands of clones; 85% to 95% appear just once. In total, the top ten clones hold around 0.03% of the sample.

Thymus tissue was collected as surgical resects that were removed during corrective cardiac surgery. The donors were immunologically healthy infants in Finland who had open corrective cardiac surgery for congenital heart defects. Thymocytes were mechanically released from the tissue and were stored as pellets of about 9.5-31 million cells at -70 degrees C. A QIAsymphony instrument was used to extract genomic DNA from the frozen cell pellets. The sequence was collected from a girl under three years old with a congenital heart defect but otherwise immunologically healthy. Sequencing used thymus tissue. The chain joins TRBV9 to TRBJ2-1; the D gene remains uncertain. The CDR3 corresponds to CASSVPRRYPNEQFF. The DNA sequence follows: TGTGCCAGCAGCGTACCGAGACGATATCCCAATGAGCAGTTCTTC.